Listed below are T cell receptor beta chains from one sample, sequenced in a study of blood T cell repertoires in COVID-19. Here immunoSEQ multiplex PCR was the method, and the copy in TCRdb shows in-frame clones only, minus some. Altogether 100,000 to 150,000 clones are present, approximately 74% being singletons, with the ten largest covering around 2%. The sample taken for sequencing was peripheral blood. All receptors come from a woman between 65 and 79 years old with acute or convalescent COVID-19. Both conserved end residues are part of each CDR3. Each record gives: J gene, V gene, clone size, D gene, CDR3 protein, CDR3 DNA. The D gene is left open where the match is weak. Size is omitted from some rows. Given values are once, few, many or a class for expanded clones.

>TRBJ1-1|TRBV2|-|TRBD1
CASSEDRGPTEAFF
TGTGCCAGCAGTGAAGACAGGGGACCCACTGAAGCTTTCTTT
>TRBJ2-3|TRBV10-2|-|TRBD2
CASNSGTSGRDTQYF
TGCGCCAGCAATTCCGGGACTAGCGGGAGAGATACGCAGTATTTT
>TRBJ2-1|TRBV11-2|-|TRBD1
CASSPDRGRGEQFF
TGTGCCAGCAGCCCCGACAGGGGAAGAGGCGAGCAGTTCTTC
>TRBJ1-5|TRBV7-2|-|TRBD1
CASSERTGFHQPQHF
TGTGCCAGCAGCGAAAGGACAGGTTTCCATCAGCCCCAGCATTTT
>TRBJ1-5|TRBV6-5|-|TRBD1
CARKTGSESQPQHF
TGTGCCAGAAAGACAGGGTCGGAATCTCAGCCCCAGCATTTT
>TRBJ1-6|TRBV30|-|-
CAWSVGTGDNSPLHF
TGTGCCTGGAGTGTAGGGACGGGGGATAATTCACCCCTCCACTTT
>TRBJ1-2|TRBV5-4|many|-
CASSLGQDYGYTF
TGTGCCAGCAGCTTGGGGCAGGACTATGGCTACACCTTC
>TRBJ2-3|TRBV4-1|-|TRBD2
CASSQYSASGLLPDTQYF
TGCGCCAGCAGCCAATACAGTGCTAGCGGGTTACTCCCGGATACGCAGTATTTT
>TRBJ2-7|TRBV11-2|-|-
CASSLATGTYEQYF
TGTGCCAGCAGCTTAGCGACAGGAACCTACGAGCAGTACTTC
>TRBJ1-6|TRBV9|-|-
CASSPRPSGGLGSPLHF
TGTGCCAGCAGCCCACGGCCTTCGGGAGGGTTGGGTTCACCCCTCCACTTT
>TRBJ2-7|TRBV28|-|TRBD2
CASSSIGDYRDEQYF
TGTGCCAGCAGCTCCATCGGGGACTATCGCGACGAGCAGTACTTC
>TRBJ2-1|TRBV28|-|-
CASSLRYNEQFF
TGTGCCAGCAGTTTACGGTACAATGAGCAGTTCTTC
>TRBJ1-6|TRBV27|many|-
CASSLAGANNSPLHF
TGTGCCAGCAGTTTAGCAGGGGCCAATAATTCACCCCTCCACTTT
>TRBJ1-1|TRBV5-1|-|-
CASSRAGLGPVSTEAFF
TGCGCCAGCAGCCGAGCAGGTTTGGGGCCCGTATCCACTGAAGCTTTCTTT
>TRBJ1-2|TRBV5-1|few|-
CASSLFPESYGYTF
TGCGCCAGCAGCTTGTTTCCCGAGAGCTATGGCTACACCTTC
>TRBJ1-1|TRBV11-2|few|-
CASSLRIPSPGGNTEAFF
TGTGCCAGCAGCTTACGTATCCCGTCCCCCGGGGGAAACACTGAAGCTTTCTTT
>TRBJ1-6|TRBV7-3|-|-
CASSQGLLNSPLHF
TGTGCCAGCAGCCAGGGGCTTCTTAATTCACCCCTCCACTTT
>TRBJ1-4|TRBV29-1|-|TRBD1
CSVVRDREPEKLFF
TGCAGCGTTGTTCGGGACAGGGAACCCGAAAAACTGTTTTTT
>TRBJ2-7|TRBV6-1|-|-
CASSEALRGGATSYEQYF
TGTGCCAGCAGTGAAGCGCTTCGAGGGGGGGCTACTTCCTACGAGCAGTACTTC
>TRBJ2-3|TRBV5-1|-|TRBD2
CASSPLAESTDTQYF
TGCGCCAGCAGCCCACTAGCGGAGAGCACAGATACGCAGTATTTT
>TRBJ2-7|TRBV29-1|-|TRBD2
CSVLSSGTYEQYF
TGCAGCGTTTTGTCTAGCGGAACCTACGAGCAGTACTTC
>TRBJ2-1|TRBV27|-|TRBD1
CASSPRQGNPYNEQFF
TGTGCCAGCAGTCCCCGACAGGGCAATCCCTACAATGAGCAGTTCTTC
>TRBJ2-5|TRBV5-5|-|TRBD2
CASSTGLAGGKETQYF
TGTGCCAGCAGCACGGGACTAGCGGGAGGGAAAGAGACCCAGTACTTC